This T cell receptor beta chain was recovered during a study of cytomegalovirus exposure and HLA in healthy donors. Study observations and caveats: Specificity of three CMV-associated chains for CMV antigens was verified in vitro. Later on, an analysis found that several of the most significant clusters appeared to be linked to common viral pathogens, which included parvovirus B19. The authors reported that TCR beta sequences could predict HLA-A and HLA-B alleles. These predictions were accurate for most subjects in the first cohort. The only immune exposure information that was available was CMV serostatus.

This clone has a single count. Its antigen is not known. Trimming shortened V by 5 bases and J by 5 bases, and 13 bases separated the two germline ends. The CDR3 has 13 residues. Per germline, CDR1 MDHEN and CDR2 SYDVKM. 60 Vbeta and 13 Jbeta primers were used in PCR. TCRdb's table, derived via immunoSEQ multiplex PCR, lists solely in-frame clones and lacks some. The sample holds 90,000 to 130,000 clones; roughly three quarters are singletons and the top ten take under 3%. V is TRBV28 and J is TRBJ2-7, with a weak D call TRBD1 (6 bases). The sequence was obtained from a young woman in good health and CMV-seropositive. The sample comprised PBMCs. The CDR3 DNA reads TGTGCCAGCAGTCCCCCCGCAGGGGACGAGCAGTACTTC. This gives the protein CASSPPAGDEQYF. Full variable domain (outside the CDR3, taken from reference TRBV28 and TRBJ2-7): DVKVTQSSRYLVKRTGEKVFLECVQDMDHENMFWYRQDPGLGLRLIYFSYDVKMKEKGDIPEGYSVSREKKERFSLILESASTNQTSMYLCASSPPAGDEQYFGPGTRLTVT.